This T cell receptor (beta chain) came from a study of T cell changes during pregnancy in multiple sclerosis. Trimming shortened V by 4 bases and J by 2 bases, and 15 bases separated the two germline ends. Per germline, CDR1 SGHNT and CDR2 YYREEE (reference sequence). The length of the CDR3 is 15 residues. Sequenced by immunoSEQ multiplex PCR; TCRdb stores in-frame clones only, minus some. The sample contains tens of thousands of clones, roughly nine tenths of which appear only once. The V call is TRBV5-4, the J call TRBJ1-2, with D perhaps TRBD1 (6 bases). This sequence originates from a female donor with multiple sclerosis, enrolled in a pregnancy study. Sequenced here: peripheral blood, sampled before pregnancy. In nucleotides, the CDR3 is TGTGCCAGCAGCCCTGAGGGGACACTCAACTATGGCTACACCTTC. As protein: CASSPEGTLNYGYTF. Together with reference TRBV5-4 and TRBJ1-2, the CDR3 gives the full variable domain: ETGVTQSPTHLIKTRGQQVTLRCSSQSGHNTVSWYQQALGQGPQFIFQYYREEENGRGNFPPRFSGLQFPNYSSELNVNALELDDSALYLCASSPEGTLNYGYTFGSGTRLTVV.